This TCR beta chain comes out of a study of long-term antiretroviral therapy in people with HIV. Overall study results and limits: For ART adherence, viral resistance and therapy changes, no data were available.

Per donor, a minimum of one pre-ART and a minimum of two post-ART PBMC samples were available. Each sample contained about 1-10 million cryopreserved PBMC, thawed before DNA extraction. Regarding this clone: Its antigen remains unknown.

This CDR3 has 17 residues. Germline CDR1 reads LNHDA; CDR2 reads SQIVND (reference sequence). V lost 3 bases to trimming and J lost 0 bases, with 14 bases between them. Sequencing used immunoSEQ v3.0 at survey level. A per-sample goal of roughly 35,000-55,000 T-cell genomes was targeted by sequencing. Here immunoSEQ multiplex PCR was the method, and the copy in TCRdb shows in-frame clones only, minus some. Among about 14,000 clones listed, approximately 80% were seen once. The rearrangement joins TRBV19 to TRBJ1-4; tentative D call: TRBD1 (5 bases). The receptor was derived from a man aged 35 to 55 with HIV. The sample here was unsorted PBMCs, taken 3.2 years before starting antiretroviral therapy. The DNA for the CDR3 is TGTGCCAGTAGTATGCAGGGACCAGTTGCAACTAATGAAAAACTGTTTTTT. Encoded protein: CASSMQGPVATNEKLFF.